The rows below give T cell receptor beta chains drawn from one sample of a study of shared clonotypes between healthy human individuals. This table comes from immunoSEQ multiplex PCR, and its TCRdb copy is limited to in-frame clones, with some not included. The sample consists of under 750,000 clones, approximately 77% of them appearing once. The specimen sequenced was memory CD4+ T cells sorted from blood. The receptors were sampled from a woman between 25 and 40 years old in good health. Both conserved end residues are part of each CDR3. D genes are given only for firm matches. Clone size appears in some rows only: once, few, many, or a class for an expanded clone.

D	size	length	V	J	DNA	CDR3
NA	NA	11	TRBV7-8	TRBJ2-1	TGTGCCAGCAGCGCCGGGGGTGAGCAGTTCTTC	CASSAGGEQFF
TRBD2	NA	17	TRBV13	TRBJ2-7	TGTGCCAGCAGCTTTTTAGGAGGAGGGACTAGAGAAAACGAGCAGTACTTC	CASSFLGGGTRENEQYF
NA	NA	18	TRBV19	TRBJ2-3	TGTGCCAGTAGTATCGGATACTCCCAGCGGGCTACCTTCGATACGCAGTATTTT	CASSIGYSQRATFDTQYF
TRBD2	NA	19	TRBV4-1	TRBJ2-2	TGCGCCAGCAGCATTCCGGGACTAGCGAAAAAACGGGTAACCGGGGAGCTGTTTTTT	CASSIPGLAKKRVTGELFF
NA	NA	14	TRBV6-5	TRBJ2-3	TGTGCCAGCAGTTACTCCCCAACCCCAGATACGCAGTATTTT	CASSYSPTPDTQYF
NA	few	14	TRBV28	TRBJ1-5	TGTGCCAGCAGTTTCGGGACACGCGATCAGCCCCAGCATTTT	CASSFGTRDQPQHF
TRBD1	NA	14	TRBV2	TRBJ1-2	TGTGCCAGCAGTGACAGGGGGCTAAATTATGGCTACACCTTC	CASSDRGLNYGYTF
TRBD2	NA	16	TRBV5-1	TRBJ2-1	TGCGCCAGCAGCCGTACCGGGACTAGCGGGATCACTGAGCAGTTCTTC	CASSRTGTSGITEQFF
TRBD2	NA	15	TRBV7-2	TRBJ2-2	TGTGCCAGCAGCTCTGGAGGGAGGGCCAACGGGGAGCTGTTTTTT	CASSSGGRANGELFF
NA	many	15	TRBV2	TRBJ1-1	TGTGCCAGCAGAACATGGACTGCGGAGAACACTGAAGCTTTCTTT	CASRTWTAENTEAFF
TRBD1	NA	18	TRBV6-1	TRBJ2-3	TGTGCCAGCAGTGACCCCTTTTCGGACAGGGCTAGCACAGATACGCAGTATTTT	CASSDPFSDRASTDTQYF
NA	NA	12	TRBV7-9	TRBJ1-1	TGTGCCAGCAGCCCAGACAGAGTTGAAGCTTTCTTT	CASSPDRVEAFF
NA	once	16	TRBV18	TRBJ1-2	TGTGCCAGCTCACCAAATGAAGGGGTTGGTAACTATGGCTACACCTTC	CASSPNEGVGNYGYTF
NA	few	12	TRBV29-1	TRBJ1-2	TGCAGCGTTATCAGGTCCTACTATGGCTACACCTTC	CSVIRSYYGYTF
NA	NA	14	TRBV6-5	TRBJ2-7	TGTGCCAGCAGTTACTCGCCAGGAAGCTACGAGCAGTACTTC	CASSYSPGSYEQYF